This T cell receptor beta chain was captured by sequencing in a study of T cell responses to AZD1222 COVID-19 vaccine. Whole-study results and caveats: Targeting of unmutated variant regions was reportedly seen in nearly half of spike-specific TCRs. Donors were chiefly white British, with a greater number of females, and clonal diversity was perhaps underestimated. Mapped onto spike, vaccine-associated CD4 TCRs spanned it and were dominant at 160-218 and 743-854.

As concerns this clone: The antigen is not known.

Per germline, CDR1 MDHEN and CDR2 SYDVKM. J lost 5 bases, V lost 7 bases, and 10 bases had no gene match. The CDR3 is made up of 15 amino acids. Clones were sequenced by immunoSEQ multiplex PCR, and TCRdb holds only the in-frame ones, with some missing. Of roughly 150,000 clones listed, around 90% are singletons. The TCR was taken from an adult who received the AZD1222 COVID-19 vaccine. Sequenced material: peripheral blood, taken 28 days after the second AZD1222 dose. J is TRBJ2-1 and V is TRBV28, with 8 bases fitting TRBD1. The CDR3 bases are TGTGCCAGCAACCCCTTGGGGACAGGTGACAATGAGCAGTTCTTC. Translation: CASNPLGTGDNEQFF.